This TCR beta chain was sequenced for a study of cytomegalovirus exposure and HLA in healthy donors. Losses at the gene ends were 5 bases for V and 0 bases for J; bases not matched to a gene: 3. The germline gives CDR1 LNHDA, CDR2 SQIVND (reference sequence). The CDR3 runs 14 residues. To note about this clone: What it binds is not known.

Broader study findings: Most TCR sequences were rare, but some public TCRs occurred in many donors. Later analysis revealed greater clonal expansion in HLA-associated TCR beta chains than in equally common others. Earlier findings revealed that most TCR beta V segments proved productive either about 87% or about 30% of the time. Some V segments, including TRBV6-2 and TRBV6-3, were excluded as indistinguishable.

The PCR contained 60 Vbeta and 13 Jbeta primers. Sequencing was performed with immunoSEQ multiplex PCR; in TCRdb, only in-frame clones are kept and a portion is missing. This table has approximately 180,000 clones, roughly four fifths appearing once. The receptor was isolated from a man between 18 and 35 years old in good health and CMV-seronegative. The source material was PBMCs. The V call is TRBV19, the J call TRBJ1-1; 7 bases fit TRBD1. The CDR3 DNA reads as TGTGCCAGTAGTCTCGACAGGGTGAACACTGAAGCTTTCTTT. This encodes CASSLDRVNTEAFF.